This T cell receptor beta chain came from a study of blood T cell repertoires in COVID-19. Germline assignment: CDR1 SNHLY and CDR2 FYNNEI. The ends were cut back, 8 bases at V and 0 bases at J, with 11 bases in the middle. The length of the CDR3 is 14 residues. The table came from immunoSEQ multiplex PCR; TCRdb's copy has only in-frame clones and leaves some out. The table has some 250,000 clones, 80% to 90% seen once. A Seattle source enrolled patients during active infection and followed them longitudinally. This receptor was identified in a woman aged 25-40 years with COVID-19, enrolled during active disease. The rearrangement uses TRBV2 and TRBJ1-5; tentative D call: TRBD1 (5 bases). Source material: peripheral blood. CDR3 DNA: TGTGCCAGCTCCTGGGGCGGTAGCAATCAGCCCCAGCATTTT. It codes for CASSWGGSNQPQHF.